What follows is one T cell receptor beta chain and its context. Its specificity is not known. The repertoire was sequenced with immunoSEQ multiplex PCR; TCRdb's copy has only in-frame clones and lacks some. The sample carries 15,000 to 20,000 clones, approximately 78% recorded once. These data originate in a study of ipilimumab plus nivolumab after autologous stem cell transplantation. Study background: Median doses per patient: roughly 5 ipilimumab, 7 or 8 nivolumab. The DLBCL cohort had primary refractory and relapsed disease, with 18-month progression-free survival of around 88% and 27%.

Ipilimumab, 1 mg/kg, started 14 to 28 days after autologous transplant. Broader study findings: Per the authors, repertoire, Treg and microbiota data justify further study.

Germline CDR1 SGHVS, CDR2 FNYEAQ. The CDR3 has 14 amino acids. The germline V and J ends were trimmed by 1 base and 1 base, with 7 bases remaining between them. Here the sequenced sample was PBMCs, taken in a trial of ipilimumab plus nivolumab as post-transplant consolidation. The chain uses TRBV7-6 and TRBJ1-2; D unresolved. The sequence was obtained from a male donor with diffuse large B-cell lymphoma. The CDR3 is CASSLEDRNYGYTF. DNA for the CDR3: TGTGCCAGCAGCTTAGAAGACCGTAACTATGGCTACACCTTC.